Listed here are 7 T cell receptor beta chains from one sample, sequenced in a study of T cell repertoires in aging, cancer and after chemotherapy. TCR beta rearrangements were amplified from peripheral blood genomic DNA. A mixed TRB-A/B primer pool amplified rearranged TRB by multiplex touch-down PCR. TCRdb reprocessed the multiplex PCR reads with MiXCR, giving one entry per CDR3 protein. This table holds roughly 2,900 distinct CDR3 sequences, 30% found once. Material for sequencing was blood. The receptors were sampled from a human donor with a solid tumor.

This clonotype rates as medium-sized. The chain uses TRBV7-2 and TRBJ2-5, with 7 bases identical to TRBD2. Trimming at V came to 8 bases and at J to 9 bases, leaving 18 bases not matched to a gene. CDR1 and CDR2 from the germline V gene are SGHTA and FQGNSA. The CDR3 loop spans 15 amino acids. CDR3 sequence: CASLELGEGLRAQYF. CDR3 nucleotide sequence: TGTGCCAGCCTGGAGTTGGGGGAGGGTTTGAGGGCCCAGTACTTC.

This sequence joins TRBV5-6 and TRBJ1-4, with D tentatively TRBD1 (5 bases). Trimming cost V 0 bases and J 5 bases, with 14 bases left between them. Germline V CDR1 and CDR2: SGHDT, YYEEEE. The CDR3 covers 16 residues. In DNA, the CDR3 is TGTGCCAGCAGCTTGGCCGGCGGGTGGGGGAATGAAAAACTGTTTTTT. Protein: CASSLAGGWGNEKLFF. The full variable domain, in which reference TRBV5-6 and TRBJ1-4 provide the parts outside the CDR3, is DAGVTQSPTHLIKTRGQQVTLRCSPKSGHDTVSWYQQALGQGPQFIFQYYEEEERQRGNFPDRFSGHQFPNYSSELNVNALLLGDSALYLCASSLAGGWGNEKLFFGSGTQLSVL.

By share, this clonotype ranks as large (0.1 to 1%). The V call is TRBV29-1, the J call TRBJ1-1, with 7 positions matching TRBD1. CDR1 and CDR2 from the germline V gene are SQVTM and ANQGSEA. This CDR3 is built from 11 residues. J lost 7 bases, V lost 5 bases, and 4 bases had no gene match. This CDR3 is CSVPWTGEAFF. CDR3 in DNA: TGCAGCGTTCCTTGGACAGGTGAAGCTTTCTTT.

Judged by abundance, this clonotype is medium-sized. This chain connects TRBV19 to TRBJ1-2; no clear D gene. Trimming took off 0 bases at V and 2 bases at J, with 4 bases between the two ends. There are 13 residues in the CDR3. Germline V gene data show CDR1 as LNHDA and CDR2 as SQIVND (reference sequence). The chain's CDR3 is CASSIERNYGYTF. The CDR3 DNA follows: TGTGCCAGTAGTATAGAACGGAACTATGGCTACACCTTC.

In this sample, this clonotype turned up a few times. The CDR3 sequence is CASSLRQGADEQFF. CDR3 nucleotides: TGTGCCAGCAGTTTAAGACAGGGGGCAGATGAGCAGTTCTTC. The V gene is TRBV27, the J gene TRBJ2-1, with TRBD1 matching 10 bases. Germline V gives CDR1 MNHEY, CDR2 SMNVEV (reference sequence). CDR3 length equals 14 residues. V shed 2 bases and J 8 bases; nucleotides not matched to a gene: 3.

Comments on this clonotype: Since a much larger clone is just one base distant, this may be a read error. The chain has TRBV30 and TRBJ2-2, with D possibly being TRBD1 (6 bases). The CDR3 runs 14 residues. The V gene's germline CDR1 is GTSNPN and CDR2 SVGIG (reference sequence). The DNA of the CDR3 is TGTGCCTGGACCGGGACATTGAACAACGGGGAGCTGTTTTTT. This gives the protein CAWTGTLNNGELFF. Full variable domain (missing parts from reference TRBV30 and TRBJ2-2): SQTIHQWPATLVQPVGSPLSLECTVEGTSNPNLYWYRQAAGRGLQLLFYSVGIGQISSEVPQNLSASRPQDRQFILSSKKLLLSDSGFYLCAWTGTLNNGELFFGEGSRLTVL.

This clonotype has more than one count but fewer than ten. The chain uses TRBV20-1 and TRBJ1-1; no clear D gene. Per the germline V gene, CDR1 is DFQATT and CDR2 is SNEGSKA (reference sequence). V lost 6 bases and J 4 bases, leaving 12 bases between the germline ends. CDR3 length: 12 amino acids. CDR3 in DNA: TGCAGTGCCCGGGTGGGGAGCACTGAAGCTTTCTTT. It encodes CSARVGSTEAFF.